These 2 T cell receptor beta chains came from one sample sequenced in a study of T cells in localized non-small cell lung cancer. Measured with immunoSEQ multiplex PCR; TCRdb has only the in-frame clones, and not every one. The table has about 5,900 clones, approximately 22% seen once. The specimen was lung tumor tissue, collected before any cancer treatment. The origin of the receptors is an older female donor with stage I lung adenocarcinoma.

The chain couples TRBV11-3 to TRBJ1-2; D gene ambiguous. Trimming cost V 3 bases and J 6 bases, with 17 bases left between them. Germline values: CDR1 SGHNT, CDR2 YENEEA. This CDR3 has 15 amino acids. The CDR3, as DNA: TGTGCCAGCAGCTTGGCTGTCGGGGAGTCTAATGGCTACACCTTC. It is translated as CASSLAVGESNGYTF.

A few counts support this clone. The gene calls are TRBV30 and TRBJ2-2, with D possibly being TRBD2 (7 bases). The CDR3 has 14 residues. CDR1 is GTSNPN and CDR2 is SVGIG in the germline V gene (reference sequence). Trimming took off 7 bases at V and 7 bases at J, with 19 bases between the two ends. DNA for the CDR3: TGTGCCTCCCGAGGGGGGGCGCTTGTCGGGGAGCTGTTTTTT. This gives the protein CASRGGALVGELFF.